The present entry profiles one T cell receptor beta chain with its context. This sample was included in a study of blood T cell repertoires in COVID-19. Study context: Material from acute and convalescent COVID-19 was sourced from the United States, Italy and Spain. Sources were T cells, B-cell-depleted T cells, or PBMCs; the material itself was cDNA or gDNA.

V shed 7 bases and J shed 4 bases, with 16 bases lying between them. The CDR3 has 14 amino acids. Germline assignment: CDR1 LNHDA and CDR2 SQIVND (reference sequence). Authors' methods: The authors estimated nucleated cell counts from reference gene primer amplification. Here immunoSEQ multiplex PCR was the method, and the copy in TCRdb shows in-frame clones only, minus some. That table is the source of V, J and clone size, and D and trimming were worked out from the DNA. The table records tens of thousands of clones, about nine tenths of them present only once. What was sequenced was peripheral blood. This sequence joins TRBV19 and TRBJ1-2, with a tentative D call TRBD1 (5 bases). The receptor's source is a human donor in a cohort sampled during active COVID-19. CDR3 sequence (DNA): TGTGCCAGTACCCACCTGACAGACACCTATGGCTACACCTTC. Its protein is CASTHLTDTYGYTF.